The source of this TCR beta chain is a study of T cell repertoires in cytomegalovirus infection. One entry per CDR3 protein results from TCRdb running MiXCR on the reads. The sample consists of around 300,000 distinct CDR3 sequences, roughly 24% of them appearing once. The source material was PBMCs. The TCR comes from a human donor in good health (CMV status not recorded). Some clones in this sample may be carry-over from other donors' samples.

The CDR3 reads CASSPWTGANTEAFF. CDR3 in DNA: TGTGCCAGTAGTCCCTGGACAGGGGCGAACACTGAAGCTTTCTTT. The chain carries TRBV19 and TRBJ1-1; 9 bases match TRBD1. CDR1 and CDR2 (germline): LNHDA, SQIVND (reference sequence). V trimming: 5 bases; J trimming: 1 base; junction bases outside the gene matches: 5. The CDR3 sequence is 15 residues long. The whole variable domain, remainder taken from reference TRBV19 and TRBJ1-1, is DGGITQSPKYLFRKEGQNVTLSCEQNLNHDAMYWYRQDPGQGLRLIYYSQIVNDFQKGDIAEGYSVSREKKESFPLTVTSAQKNPTAFYLCASSPWTGANTEAFFGQGTRLTVV.